The rows below give T cell receptor beta chains drawn from one sample of a study of T cells in localized non-small cell lung cancer. TCRdb's copy holds only in-frame clones and misses some; the assay was immunoSEQ multiplex PCR. The sample carries around 130,000 clones, 80% to 90% recorded once. This sample comprised peripheral blood, obtained before any cancer treatment. These receptors were taken from a female donor older than 55 with stage I lung adenocarcinoma. CDR3s include the opening cysteine and the closing phenylalanine or tryptophan. A D gene is named only where the DNA matches it firmly. Expanded clones are given a class, and other clones once, few, many or no size at all.

DNA,CDR3,J,D,size,V
TGTGCCAGTGCGGATTTTTCCACAGATACGCAGTATTTT,CASADFSTDTQYF,TRBJ2-3,.,.,TRBV19
TGCACCAGCAGCCAAGGGACTATAGGTGGAAATGAGCAGTTCTTC,CTSSQGTIGGNEQFF,TRBJ2-1,.,.,TRBV1
TGTGCCAGCAGTTTTGGGGGGGTCAATGAGCAGTTCTTC,CASSFGGVNEQFF,TRBJ2-1,TRBD2,.,TRBV27
TGTGCCAGTAGTCCGACCGGGGGCAGCCCTAAGGATACGCAGTATTTT,CASSPTGGSPKDTQYF,TRBJ2-3,.,.,TRBV19
TGTGCCATCAGTGGCGCGGGAGATCAGCCCCAGCATTTT,CAISGAGDQPQHF,TRBJ1-5,.,.,TRBV10-3
TGTGCCAGCAGTTTTTCTACGCCCGGGGCCAACGTCCTGACTTTC,CASSFSTPGANVLTF,TRBJ2-6,.,.,TRBV28
TGCAGCGTTTGGACAAAAGAGACCCAGTACTTC,CSVWTKETQYF,TRBJ2-5,.,.,TRBV29-1
TGTGCCAGCAGTCTCCAGGGGGCGATAGGCTACACCTTC,CASSLQGAIGYTF,TRBJ1-2,TRBD1,.,TRBV28
TGTGCCAGCAGCAGTGGACAGGGGCGGGATACGCAGTATTTT,CASSSGQGRDTQYF,TRBJ2-3,TRBD1,.,TRBV5-4
TGTGCCAGCATGGTTACAGGTGGCTACACCTTC,CASMVTGGYTF,TRBJ1-2,.,.,TRBV6-5
TGTGCCAGCAGTGAACAAGGGGCAATGGTCTCTGGGGCCAACGTCCTGACTTTC,CASSEQGAMVSGANVLTF,TRBJ2-6,.,.,TRBV2
TGTGCCAGCAGTCCTACCGGGACACTCCCCGGGGAGCTGTTTTTT,CASSPTGTLPGELFF,TRBJ2-2,.,.,TRBV6-6
TGTGCCAGTCAACATGCCGTTAGCAATCAGCCCCAGCATTTT,CASQHAVSNQPQHF,TRBJ1-5,.,.,TRBV19
TGTGCCAGTAGTCAAGGACTAGCCACAGATACGCAGTATTTT,CASSQGLATDTQYF,TRBJ2-3,TRBD2,.,TRBV19
TGTGCCAGCAGCTCGGACCGAGGGGAGGCCCAGTACTTC,CASSSDRGEAQYF,TRBJ2-5,.,few,TRBV5-8
TGTGCCAGCAGCCAGGGAATAAGCGGAGAGACCCAGTACTTC,CASSQGISGETQYF,TRBJ2-5,.,.,TRBV6-1
TGTGCCAGCAGCTTGGCCGTAAGGGGCCGCCGGGAGACCCAGTACTTC,CASSLAVRGRRETQYF,TRBJ2-5,.,.,TRBV5-4
TGTGCCAGCAGCTCGATTCTAGCGGGAGTTCTGTATTTT,CASSSILAGVLYF,TRBJ2-3,TRBD2,few,TRBV5-6
TGTGCCAGCAGCTTAGATGGGGGTTACAGCGAAGCTTTCTTT,CASSLDGGYSEAFF,TRBJ1-1,.,.,TRBV7-2
TGTGCCAGTTTTGATTTGGGACAAAAAGCTTTCTTT,CASFDLGQKAFF,TRBJ1-1,.,.,TRBV19
TGTGCCAGCAGTTCTCGCACCGGGGAGCTGTTTTTT,CASSSRTGELFF,TRBJ2-2,.,.,TRBV28
TGTGCCAGCCGGAGGGGAACAGAGACCCAGTACTTC,CASRRGTETQYF,TRBJ2-5,.,.,TRBV28
TGTGCCAGCAGACAAGGACGGACCTATGGCTACACCTTC,CASRQGRTYGYTF,TRBJ1-2,.,.,TRBV28
TGTGCCAGCAGCGTCACAGGGGCCTACTACGAGCAGTACTTC,CASSVTGAYYEQYF,TRBJ2-7,TRBD1,.,TRBV9
TGTGCAGGCACGGGCGTCTCCTACGAGCAGTACTTC,CAGTGVSYEQYF,TRBJ2-7,.,.,TRBV2
TGTGCCAGCAGCTTATTTGGGGCTACTGGCTACGAGCAGTACTTC,CASSLFGATGYEQYF,TRBJ2-7,.,.,TRBV7-3
TGTGCCACCAGCAGAGATCGGACAGGCGAGCAGTACTTC,CATSRDRTGEQYF,TRBJ2-7,TRBD1,.,TRBV15
TGTGCCAGCAGGAATGAAGTGGGGGCTGAAGCTTTCTTT,CASRNEVGAEAFF,TRBJ1-1,.,once,TRBV2
TGCAGCGTTGAACGACAGCATGGCTACACCTTC,CSVERQHGYTF,TRBJ1-2,.,few,TRBV29-1
TGTGCCAGCAGCTTAGTTACTAGCGGATTCTACAATGAGCAGTTCTTC,CASSLVTSGFYNEQFF,TRBJ2-1,TRBD2,once,TRBV7-9
TGCGCCAGCAGCCCTCAGAACACCGGGGAGCTGTTTTTT,CASSPQNTGELFF,TRBJ2-2,.,.,TRBV5-1
TGCGCCAGCAGCCCCCCTGGGAGTGGGGCCAACGTCCTGACTTTC,CASSPPGSGANVLTF,TRBJ2-6,.,once,TRBV5-1
TGTGCCAGCAGCTTTACCGGGACTCCGTTCCTTACGCAGTATTTT,CASSFTGTPFLTQYF,TRBJ2-3,.,.,TRBV11-1
TGCGCCAGCCGAAGGACAGGGCAGGAGACCCAGTACTTC,CASRRTGQETQYF,TRBJ2-5,TRBD1,.,TRBV4-1
TGTGCCACCCGTAGTAGAAACACTGAAGCTTTCTTT,CATRSRNTEAFF,TRBJ1-1,.,.,TRBV6-5
TGTGCCAGTAGTATAGAAGGATATGGCTACACCTTC,CASSIEGYGYTF,TRBJ1-2,.,.,TRBV19